This entry features one T cell receptor beta chain sequence. Some clones are missing from TCRdb's copy, which holds only in-frame ones; the method was immunoSEQ multiplex PCR. This repertoire shows under 400,000 clones, more than 70% found once; its top ten account for about 1.5%. These data are taken from a study of blood T cell repertoires in COVID-19. Study in general: Acute and convalescent COVID-19 specimens originated in the United States, Italy and Spain.

Followed over time, Seattle patients had been enrolled while infection was active. The CDR3 is 15 residues long. The germline V gene encodes CDR1 SGHVS and CDR2 FNYEAQ. The V and J ends lost 3 bases and 4 bases, in that order; junction bases with no gene match: 4. This rearrangement joins TRBV7-6 to TRBJ2-2; 8 bases match TRBD1. The sequenced sample was peripheral blood. The clonotype comes from a woman in her thirties with COVID-19, enrolled during active disease. The CDR3 here is CASSFQGAATGELFF. CDR3 DNA sequence: TGTGCCAGCAGCTTCCAGGGGGCGGCCACCGGGGAGCTGTTTTTT.